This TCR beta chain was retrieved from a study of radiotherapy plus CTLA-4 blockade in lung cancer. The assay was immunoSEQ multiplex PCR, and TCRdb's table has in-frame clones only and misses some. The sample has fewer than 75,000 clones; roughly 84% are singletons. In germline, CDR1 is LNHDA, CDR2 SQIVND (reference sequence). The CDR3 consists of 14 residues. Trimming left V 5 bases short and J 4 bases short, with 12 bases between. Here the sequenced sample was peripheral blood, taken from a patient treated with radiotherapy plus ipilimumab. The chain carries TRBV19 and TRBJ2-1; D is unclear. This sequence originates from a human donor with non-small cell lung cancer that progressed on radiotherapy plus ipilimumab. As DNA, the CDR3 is TGTGCCAGTAGTTTCGCAAACTTATACAATGAGCAGTTCTTC. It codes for CASSFANLYNEQFF.